The 27 T cell receptor beta chains listed next were all sequenced from one sample in a study of identical twins. One entry per CDR3 protein, called by TCRdb with MiXCR from the 5' RACE reads. Here the sample spans 1.5 million to 2 million distinct CDR3 sequences, less than 35% being singletons. Sequencing was done on a sample of cord blood. The receptors derive from a newborn girl in good health.

This chain uses TRBV29-1 with TRBJ1-1, with TRBD1 as a possible D gene (5 bases). Germline V gene lookup returns CDR1 SQVTM and CDR2 ANQGSEA. The CDR3 loop spans 13 amino acids. The V and J ends lost 0 bases and 7 bases respectively, with 12 bases between them. The CDR3 DNA reads TGCAGCGTTGAAGAGGCGGCAGGGATTGAAGCTTTCTTT. Protein product: CSVEEAAGIEAFF.

DNA for the CDR3: TGTGCCAGCAGCTTATCGGTAGACCGTTCCTACGAGCAGTACTTC. The encoded protein is CASSLSVDRSYEQYF. The rearrangement joins TRBV11-2 to TRBJ2-7, with unresolved D. From germline, CDR1 is SGHAT and CDR2 FQNNGV. The CDR3 is made up of 15 amino acids. Trimming removed 2 bases at V and 1 base at J, with 12 bases between.

The V call is TRBV20-1, the J call TRBJ1-3; D not certain. Trimming removed 0 bases from V and 0 bases from J, with 12 bases in between. The CDR3 covers 16 residues. The germline V gene encodes CDR1 DFQATT and CDR2 SNEGSKA (reference sequence). CDR3 region: CSARDGFLFSGNTIYF. The CDR3, as DNA: TGCAGTGCTAGAGATGGGTTCCTGTTCTCTGGAAACACCATATATTTT.

This clonotype came up a few times. V usage is TRBV6-1 and J usage is TRBJ2-5; perhaps TRBD1 as D (5 bases). Germline V CDR1 and CDR2: MNHNS, SASEGT. The CDR3 sequence is 14 residues long. With 5 bases removed from V and 2 bases from J, the gap between germline ends came to 12 bases. The CDR3 sequence: CASSSKGAQETQYF. The CDR3 DNA follows: TGTGCCAGCAGTTCCAAAGGGGCTCAAGAGACCCAGTACTTC.

The chain uses TRBV7-8 and TRBJ2-2; the D gene is possibly TRBD1 (5 bases). The germline V gene encodes CDR1 SGHVS and CDR2 FQNEAQ. There are 15 residues in the CDR3. The germline V and J ends were trimmed by 3 bases and 0 bases, with 8 bases remaining between them. The CDR3 sequence: CASSFRDPNTGELFF. The CDR3 DNA is TGTGCCAGCAGCTTCAGGGATCCGAACACCGGGGAGCTGTTTTTT.

This clonotype was found a few times. The J gene is TRBJ2-5, the V gene TRBV6-1; perhaps TRBD1 as D (5 bases). The CDR3 sequence is 15 residues long. The V end lost 4 bases, the J end lost 1 base, and 13 bases lay between the germline ends. Germline CDR1 and CDR2: MNHNS and SASEGT. The CDR3 nucleotides are TGTGCCAGCAGTGGATTAGGACATTCCCAAGAGACCCAGTACTTC. Protein: CASSGLGHSQETQYF.

The chain links TRBV20-1 to TRBJ2-3; 16 positions agree with TRBD2. Per germline, CDR1 DFQATT and CDR2 SNEGSKA (reference sequence). The CDR3 is 19 residues long. Trimming removed 0 bases from V and 0 bases from J; junction bases left unmatched: 6. The CDR3 loop is CSARDGTSGRAGSTDTQYF. The CDR3, as DNA: TGCAGTGCTAGAGATGGGACTAGCGGGAGGGCCGGGAGCACAGATACGCAGTATTTT.

The table lists this clonotype with a few counts. This may come from a read error, since a much larger clone is one base off. V and J are TRBV30 and TRBJ2-7, with D maybe TRBD1 (5 bases). The ends were cut back, 1 base at V and 4 bases at J, with 5 bases in the middle. The CDR3 runs to 11 residues. Looked up from germline, CDR1 is GTSNPN and CDR2 is SVGIG (reference sequence). DNA for the CDR3: TGTGCCTGGAGTGCAGGGTACGAGCAGTACTTC. Its protein is CAWSAGYEQYF.

This clonotype occurred a few times. This chain uses TRBV4-1 with TRBJ2-7, with 10 bases matching TRBD2. From germline, CDR1 is MGHRA and CDR2 YSYEKL. This CDR3 contains 16 residues. With V trimmed by 6 bases and J by 3 bases, 11 bases remained unmatched. The CDR3 sequence is CASRSTSGFPGYEQYF. The CDR3 nucleotides read TGCGCCAGCAGGTCGACTAGCGGGTTCCCCGGCTACGAGCAGTACTTC.

There are a few counts of this clonotype. This chain links TRBV6-1 with TRBJ2-7; the D gene is possibly TRBD1 (8 bases). The germline CDR1 and CDR2 sequences are MNHNS and SASEGT. The CDR3 consists of 14 residues. The germline V and J ends were trimmed by 5 bases and 2 bases, with 13 bases remaining between them. CDR3 region: CASSQTGGAYEQYF. The CDR3 DNA sequence: TGTGCCAGCAGTCAAACAGGGGGGGCCTACGAGCAGTACTTC.

This chain links TRBV10-3 with TRBJ1-2, with D possibly being TRBD1 (5 bases). The CDR3 is 12 residues long. Trimming removed 6 bases at V and 8 bases at J, with 13 bases between. Germline CDR1 reads ENHRY; CDR2 reads SYGVKD. CDR3 DNA sequence: TGTGCCATCAGGGGGGAAGTATGGGGCTACACCTTC. It yields the protein CAIRGEVWGYTF.

This chain connects TRBV20-1 to TRBJ2-3; D gene ambiguous. Germline loops: CDR1 DFQATT, CDR2 SNEGSKA (reference sequence). The CDR3 has 11 amino acids. Trimming cost V 2 bases and J 6 bases, with 6 bases left between them. CDR3 coding DNA: TGCAGTGCTAGACCTAGGGATACGCAGTATTTT. Its protein is CSARPRDTQYF.

In this sample, this clonotype turned up a few times. The chain combines TRBV25-1 with TRBJ1-2; 10 nucleotides match TRBD1. CDR1 MGHDK and CDR2 SYGVNS come from the germline V gene. CDR3 length equals 11 residues. V was pared by 10 bases and J by 7 bases, with 3 bases of the junction left unmatched. CDR3 region: CATRTGGGYTF. The CDR3 region has the DNA TGTGCCACCCGGACAGGGGGTGGCTACACCTTC.

This sequence joins TRBV4-2 and TRBJ2-1; 8 bases align to TRBD2. With 1 base clipped from V and 4 bases from J, the junction kept 3 bases outside the gene matches. The germline gives CDR1 LGHNA, CDR2 YNFKEQ. This CDR3 is built from 15 residues. The DNA of the CDR3 is TGTGCCAGCAGCCAAGCTACTAGCGGATACAATGAGCAGTTCTTC. Its translation is CASSQATSGYNEQFF.

This clonotype has more than one count but fewer than ten. A read error may account for a junction end that differs from germline. The chain has TRBV7-2 and TRBJ2-3; TRBD2 agrees at 12 bases. Germline V lookup: CDR1 SGHTA, CDR2 FQGNSA. The CDR3 extends over 16 amino acids. The CDR3 reads CASSLGLAGRADTQYF. In nucleotides, the CDR3 is TGCGCCAGCAGCCTCGGACTAGCGGGAAGGGCAGATACGCAGTATTTT.

The chain couples TRBV5-4 to TRBJ2-1; tentatively, D is TRBD1 (6 bases). The DNA end is a closer match to TRBJ2-7, so the J assignment may be wrong. From germline, CDR1 is SGHNT and CDR2 YYREEE (reference sequence). The CDR3 spans 16 residues. The CDR3 DNA reads as TGTGCCAGCAGCCACCACGGGACACCTCTCTACAATGAGCAGTACTTC. Translation: CASSHHGTPLYNEQYF.

This clonotype was picked up a small number of times. The junction departs from germline at one end; a sequencing error may be responsible. The chain employs TRBV29-1 and TRBJ2-2, with 7 bases fitting TRBD2. The CDR3 is made up of 13 amino acids. Germline V gene data show CDR1 as SQVTM and CDR2 as ANQGSEA. The CDR3 DNA sequence: TGCAGCGGTGAAGCGGGAAACACCGGGGAGCTGTTTTTT. Residues: CSGEAGNTGELFF.

This clonotype was seen more than once but under ten times. This sequence joins TRBV27 and TRBJ2-1; TRBD2 might be the D (6 bases). V was clipped by 3 bases and J by 10 bases, with 10 bases between them. The CDR3 length is 12 residues. CDR1 is MNHEY and CDR2 is SMNVEV in the germline V gene (reference sequence). The CDR3 nucleotides are TGTGCCAGCAGTTTCGTCGCGGGAGAGCAGTTCTTC. It is translated as CASSFVAGEQFF.

This clonotype occurred many times. Germline and junction disagree at one end, which may indicate a read error. The V gene is TRBV5-1, the J gene TRBJ2-7, with TRBD2 matching 15 bases. Germline lookup yields CDR1 SGHRS and CDR2 YFSETQ. This CDR3 region has 15 residues. The CDR3 DNA reads TGTGCCAGCAGTTTAGGACTAGCGGGAGGGTACGAGCAGTACTTC. It codes for CASSLGLAGGYEQYF.

This chain joins TRBV28 and TRBJ2-7; TRBD1 agrees at 7 bases. The CDR3 loop spans 16 amino acids. V lost 7 bases and J lost 7; bases outside the gene matches: 19. From germline, CDR1 is MDHEN and CDR2 SYDVKM. CDR3 in amino acids: CASTSPRTGTFNEQYF. CDR3 DNA sequence: TGTGCCAGCACCTCCCCAAGGACAGGCACGTTCAATGAGCAGTACTTC. Based on the CDR3 plus reference TRBV28 and TRBJ2-7, the full variable domain is DVKVTQSSRYLVKRTGEKVFLECVQDMDHENMFWYRQDPGLGLRLIYFSYDVKMKEKGDIPEGYSVSREKKERFSLILESASTNQTSMYLCASTSPRTGTFNEQYFGPGTRLTVT.

This clonotype appeared a few times. The rearrangement joins TRBV29-1 to TRBJ1-1; TRBD1 might be the D (6 bases). Trimming cost V 4 bases and J 0 bases, with 18 bases left between them. The CDR3 contains 16 residues. From germline, CDR1 is SQVTM and CDR2 ANQGSEA. The CDR3: CSVANRPGTLNTEAFF. In DNA, the CDR3 is TGCAGCGTTGCAAACCGTCCCGGGACACTGAACACTGAAGCTTTCTTT.

The rearrangement joins TRBV20-1 to TRBJ2-1; D gene unclear. Germline V lookup: CDR1 DFQATT, CDR2 SNEGSKA (reference sequence). The V end lost 1 base, the J end lost 4 bases, and 11 bases lay between the germline ends. The CDR3 is 14 residues long. The CDR3 region has the DNA TGCAGTGCTAGAGTCCGGACCATTTACAATGAGCAGTTCTTC. This codes for CSARVRTIYNEQFF.

This chain uses TRBV7-2 with TRBJ2-1, with TRBD2 matching 13 bases. Trimming took 1 base from V and 7 from J; bases not matched to a gene: 4. Germline assignment: CDR1 SGHTA and CDR2 FQGNSA. The CDR3 length is 16 residues. The CDR3 loop reads CASSLELAGGLNEQFF. CDR3 in DNA: TGTGCCAGCAGCTTAGAACTAGCGGGAGGGCTGAATGAGCAGTTCTTC. Filled out from reference TRBV7-2 and TRBJ2-1, the complete variable domain reads GAGVSQSPSNKVTEKGKDVELRCDPISGHTALYWYRQSLGQGLEFLIYFQGNSAPDKSGLPSDRFSAERTGGSVSTLTIQRTQQEDSAVYLCASSLELAGGLNEQFFGPGTRLTVL.

The CDR3 is CASSWTSGAMNEQFF. In nucleotides, the CDR3 is TGCGCCAGCAGCTGGACTAGCGGGGCTATGAATGAGCAGTTCTTC. This chain uses TRBV5-1 with TRBJ2-1; 12 nucleotides align to TRBD2. The CDR3 loop spans 15 amino acids. The germline V gene has CDR1 SGHRS and CDR2 YFSETQ. V lost 3 bases, J lost 7 bases, and 5 bases stayed unmatched.

The V and J genes are TRBV5-1 and TRBJ2-4, with D maybe TRBD2 (5 bases). Germline V gene lookup returns CDR1 SGHRS and CDR2 YFSETQ. CDR3 length: 15 amino acids. Trimming took off 2 bases at V and 6 bases at J, with 15 bases between the two ends. CDR3 in DNA: TGCGCCAGCAGCTTAACGGACTCAATCGGAAACATTCAGTACTTC. As protein: CASSLTDSIGNIQYF.

J is TRBJ2-5 and V is TRBV5-1, with D unclear. The V gene lost 0 bases and the J gene lost 1 base, with 16 bases spanning the gap. This CDR3 is built from 17 residues. Per germline, CDR1 SGHRS and CDR2 YFSETQ. The CDR3 region has the DNA TGCGCCAGCAGCTTGGGAGGAACAGCCAACGTCCAAGAGACCCAGTACTTC. Amino acid sequence: CASSLGGTANVQETQYF.

The chain carries TRBV13 and TRBJ2-3; 9 bases line up with TRBD2. Trimming took 2 bases from V and 4 from J; bases not matched to a gene: 4. The CDR3 consists of 15 residues. The germline V gene encodes CDR1 PRHDT and CDR2 FYEKMQ (reference sequence). This chain's CDR3 is CASSLRGGAADTQYF. The CDR3 nucleotides read TGTGCCAGCAGCTTACGCGGGGGGGCTGCAGATACGCAGTATTTT.